The entry that follows covers one TCR beta chain sequence. This clone has a handful of counts. Its binding antigen is unknown. There are no base qualities to consult, and no much larger clone falls within one base. The data derive from a study of beta chain features in type 1 diabetes (dated by TCRdb to between 2018 and 2020). Turning to the overall study: No differences in mean age, gender distribution, total cell number or subset yield were found between patients and healthy donors. In the study, recently diagnosed type 1 diabetes patients and matched healthy donors were compared on the TCRB repertoires of their sorted circulating CD4+ T cell subsets. Naive and central memory subsets were obtained from all 30 or so donors, but regulatory and stem cell-like memory subsets were isolated from only 8 patients and 8 healthy donors. A total of approximately 100 million sorted cells were examined across all samples, and the number of cells per subset was strongly correlated with RNA yield. Findings and caveats that apply to the study as a whole: Type 1 diabetes patients showed a moderate but significant shortening of TCRB CDR3 length in all four CD4+ subsets. Shorter templates might have been favored by PCR, but patient and control samples were amplified and corrected together, so both groups would have been affected equally by any skew. Naive, central memory and regulatory TCRB repertoires appeared more similar among patients than among healthy donors. Because cDNA was sequenced instead of genomic DNA, highly expressing activated cells could be over-represented, though the groups showed no difference in activation or CD3 levels. At VDJ recombination sites, type 1 diabetes patients had fewer insertions and more deleted nucleotides, which implies abnormalities in thymic rearrangement. Only small numbers of individuals were included in the HLA sub-analyses, which left unresolved whether HLA type had any influence on TCRB rearrangement.

All of the isolated RNA was reverse transcribed with the High Capacity cDNA Reverse Transcription Kit, so expressed TCRB transcripts were sequenced. Deep immunoSEQ sequencing was performed on naive, central memory and regulatory T cell samples, with an average of roughly 3.6 million total reads per sample. After sorted cells were lysed in RLT buffer, RNA was extracted with DNase-treated RNeasy Micro or Mini kits, with the choice depending on cell number. To prevent cross-contamination, each cell subset was processed individually, whereas patient and healthy donor samples were processed jointly. The immunoSEQ multiplex PCR was used to amplify TCRB sequences from cDNA, yielding 87-bp fragments that span the CDR3 region. Sequencing of the amplicons was performed on the Illumina HiSeq platform. Regarding the original processing steps: Synthetic template baselines were used to correct PCR bias computationally, reads within Hamming distance 2 were collapsed together, and singletons that could not be merged were discarded. By aligning reads against IMGT, V, D and J genes, CDR3 length, and insertions or deletions at six rearrangement sites were assigned. Within each subset, clonotype counts were normalized to the number of sorted cells before true diversity and Gini coefficients were calculated with the tcR R package. The overlap coefficient, calculated on TCRB nucleotide sequences, was used to measure repertoire sharing. Out-of-frame TCRB sequences from naive cells were analyzed to stand in for the pre-selection repertoire. Drawn from immuneACCESS, this table holds only the in-frame rearrangements with V and J called that TCRdb kept. Clones are partly lost; checked studies trace under half to an unresolved V gene and leave the rest unexplained. V, J and clone size reflect that table, while D and trimming were determined from the DNA. Across this sample there are hundreds of thousands of clones, with around 28% seen only once. Around 0.065% of the sample lies in the top ten.

Each donor gave one peripheral blood draw, roughly 120 mL on average, collected into heparinised tubes. A BD FACSAria II and a panel including CD45RO, CCR7, CD25, CD127, CD95 and CD27 were used to sort naive, central memory, regulatory and stem cell-like memory CD4+ T cells. A purity above 95% was achieved for all sorted populations. PBMCs were isolated immediately by Lymphoprep density gradient centrifugation and stained directly without culture. So that batch effects would be minimized, each experiment stained and sorted samples in pairs, pairing one healthy donor with one patient. V trim: 5 bases; J trim: 1 base; unmatched bases: 6. Measured from the cysteine to the phenylalanine, the CDR3 is 14 residues long. The read is trimmed to its CDR3 DNA, 42 bases read in frame from base 1. According to the germline V gene, CDR1 reads SGHDT and CDR2 reads YYEEEE.

The sequence derives from a man in his late teens or twenties in good health. The sequenced material came from naive CD4+ T cells from blood. The sample's cell subset or site label, in plain terms: true naive CD4+ T cells. The chain joins TRBV5-6 to TRBJ2-7, with 7 bases aligning to TRBD1. CDR3 reads: CASRPGTESYEQYF. The DNA sequence is given as TGTGCCAGCAGGCCCGGGACAGAGTCCTACGAGCAGTACTTC.